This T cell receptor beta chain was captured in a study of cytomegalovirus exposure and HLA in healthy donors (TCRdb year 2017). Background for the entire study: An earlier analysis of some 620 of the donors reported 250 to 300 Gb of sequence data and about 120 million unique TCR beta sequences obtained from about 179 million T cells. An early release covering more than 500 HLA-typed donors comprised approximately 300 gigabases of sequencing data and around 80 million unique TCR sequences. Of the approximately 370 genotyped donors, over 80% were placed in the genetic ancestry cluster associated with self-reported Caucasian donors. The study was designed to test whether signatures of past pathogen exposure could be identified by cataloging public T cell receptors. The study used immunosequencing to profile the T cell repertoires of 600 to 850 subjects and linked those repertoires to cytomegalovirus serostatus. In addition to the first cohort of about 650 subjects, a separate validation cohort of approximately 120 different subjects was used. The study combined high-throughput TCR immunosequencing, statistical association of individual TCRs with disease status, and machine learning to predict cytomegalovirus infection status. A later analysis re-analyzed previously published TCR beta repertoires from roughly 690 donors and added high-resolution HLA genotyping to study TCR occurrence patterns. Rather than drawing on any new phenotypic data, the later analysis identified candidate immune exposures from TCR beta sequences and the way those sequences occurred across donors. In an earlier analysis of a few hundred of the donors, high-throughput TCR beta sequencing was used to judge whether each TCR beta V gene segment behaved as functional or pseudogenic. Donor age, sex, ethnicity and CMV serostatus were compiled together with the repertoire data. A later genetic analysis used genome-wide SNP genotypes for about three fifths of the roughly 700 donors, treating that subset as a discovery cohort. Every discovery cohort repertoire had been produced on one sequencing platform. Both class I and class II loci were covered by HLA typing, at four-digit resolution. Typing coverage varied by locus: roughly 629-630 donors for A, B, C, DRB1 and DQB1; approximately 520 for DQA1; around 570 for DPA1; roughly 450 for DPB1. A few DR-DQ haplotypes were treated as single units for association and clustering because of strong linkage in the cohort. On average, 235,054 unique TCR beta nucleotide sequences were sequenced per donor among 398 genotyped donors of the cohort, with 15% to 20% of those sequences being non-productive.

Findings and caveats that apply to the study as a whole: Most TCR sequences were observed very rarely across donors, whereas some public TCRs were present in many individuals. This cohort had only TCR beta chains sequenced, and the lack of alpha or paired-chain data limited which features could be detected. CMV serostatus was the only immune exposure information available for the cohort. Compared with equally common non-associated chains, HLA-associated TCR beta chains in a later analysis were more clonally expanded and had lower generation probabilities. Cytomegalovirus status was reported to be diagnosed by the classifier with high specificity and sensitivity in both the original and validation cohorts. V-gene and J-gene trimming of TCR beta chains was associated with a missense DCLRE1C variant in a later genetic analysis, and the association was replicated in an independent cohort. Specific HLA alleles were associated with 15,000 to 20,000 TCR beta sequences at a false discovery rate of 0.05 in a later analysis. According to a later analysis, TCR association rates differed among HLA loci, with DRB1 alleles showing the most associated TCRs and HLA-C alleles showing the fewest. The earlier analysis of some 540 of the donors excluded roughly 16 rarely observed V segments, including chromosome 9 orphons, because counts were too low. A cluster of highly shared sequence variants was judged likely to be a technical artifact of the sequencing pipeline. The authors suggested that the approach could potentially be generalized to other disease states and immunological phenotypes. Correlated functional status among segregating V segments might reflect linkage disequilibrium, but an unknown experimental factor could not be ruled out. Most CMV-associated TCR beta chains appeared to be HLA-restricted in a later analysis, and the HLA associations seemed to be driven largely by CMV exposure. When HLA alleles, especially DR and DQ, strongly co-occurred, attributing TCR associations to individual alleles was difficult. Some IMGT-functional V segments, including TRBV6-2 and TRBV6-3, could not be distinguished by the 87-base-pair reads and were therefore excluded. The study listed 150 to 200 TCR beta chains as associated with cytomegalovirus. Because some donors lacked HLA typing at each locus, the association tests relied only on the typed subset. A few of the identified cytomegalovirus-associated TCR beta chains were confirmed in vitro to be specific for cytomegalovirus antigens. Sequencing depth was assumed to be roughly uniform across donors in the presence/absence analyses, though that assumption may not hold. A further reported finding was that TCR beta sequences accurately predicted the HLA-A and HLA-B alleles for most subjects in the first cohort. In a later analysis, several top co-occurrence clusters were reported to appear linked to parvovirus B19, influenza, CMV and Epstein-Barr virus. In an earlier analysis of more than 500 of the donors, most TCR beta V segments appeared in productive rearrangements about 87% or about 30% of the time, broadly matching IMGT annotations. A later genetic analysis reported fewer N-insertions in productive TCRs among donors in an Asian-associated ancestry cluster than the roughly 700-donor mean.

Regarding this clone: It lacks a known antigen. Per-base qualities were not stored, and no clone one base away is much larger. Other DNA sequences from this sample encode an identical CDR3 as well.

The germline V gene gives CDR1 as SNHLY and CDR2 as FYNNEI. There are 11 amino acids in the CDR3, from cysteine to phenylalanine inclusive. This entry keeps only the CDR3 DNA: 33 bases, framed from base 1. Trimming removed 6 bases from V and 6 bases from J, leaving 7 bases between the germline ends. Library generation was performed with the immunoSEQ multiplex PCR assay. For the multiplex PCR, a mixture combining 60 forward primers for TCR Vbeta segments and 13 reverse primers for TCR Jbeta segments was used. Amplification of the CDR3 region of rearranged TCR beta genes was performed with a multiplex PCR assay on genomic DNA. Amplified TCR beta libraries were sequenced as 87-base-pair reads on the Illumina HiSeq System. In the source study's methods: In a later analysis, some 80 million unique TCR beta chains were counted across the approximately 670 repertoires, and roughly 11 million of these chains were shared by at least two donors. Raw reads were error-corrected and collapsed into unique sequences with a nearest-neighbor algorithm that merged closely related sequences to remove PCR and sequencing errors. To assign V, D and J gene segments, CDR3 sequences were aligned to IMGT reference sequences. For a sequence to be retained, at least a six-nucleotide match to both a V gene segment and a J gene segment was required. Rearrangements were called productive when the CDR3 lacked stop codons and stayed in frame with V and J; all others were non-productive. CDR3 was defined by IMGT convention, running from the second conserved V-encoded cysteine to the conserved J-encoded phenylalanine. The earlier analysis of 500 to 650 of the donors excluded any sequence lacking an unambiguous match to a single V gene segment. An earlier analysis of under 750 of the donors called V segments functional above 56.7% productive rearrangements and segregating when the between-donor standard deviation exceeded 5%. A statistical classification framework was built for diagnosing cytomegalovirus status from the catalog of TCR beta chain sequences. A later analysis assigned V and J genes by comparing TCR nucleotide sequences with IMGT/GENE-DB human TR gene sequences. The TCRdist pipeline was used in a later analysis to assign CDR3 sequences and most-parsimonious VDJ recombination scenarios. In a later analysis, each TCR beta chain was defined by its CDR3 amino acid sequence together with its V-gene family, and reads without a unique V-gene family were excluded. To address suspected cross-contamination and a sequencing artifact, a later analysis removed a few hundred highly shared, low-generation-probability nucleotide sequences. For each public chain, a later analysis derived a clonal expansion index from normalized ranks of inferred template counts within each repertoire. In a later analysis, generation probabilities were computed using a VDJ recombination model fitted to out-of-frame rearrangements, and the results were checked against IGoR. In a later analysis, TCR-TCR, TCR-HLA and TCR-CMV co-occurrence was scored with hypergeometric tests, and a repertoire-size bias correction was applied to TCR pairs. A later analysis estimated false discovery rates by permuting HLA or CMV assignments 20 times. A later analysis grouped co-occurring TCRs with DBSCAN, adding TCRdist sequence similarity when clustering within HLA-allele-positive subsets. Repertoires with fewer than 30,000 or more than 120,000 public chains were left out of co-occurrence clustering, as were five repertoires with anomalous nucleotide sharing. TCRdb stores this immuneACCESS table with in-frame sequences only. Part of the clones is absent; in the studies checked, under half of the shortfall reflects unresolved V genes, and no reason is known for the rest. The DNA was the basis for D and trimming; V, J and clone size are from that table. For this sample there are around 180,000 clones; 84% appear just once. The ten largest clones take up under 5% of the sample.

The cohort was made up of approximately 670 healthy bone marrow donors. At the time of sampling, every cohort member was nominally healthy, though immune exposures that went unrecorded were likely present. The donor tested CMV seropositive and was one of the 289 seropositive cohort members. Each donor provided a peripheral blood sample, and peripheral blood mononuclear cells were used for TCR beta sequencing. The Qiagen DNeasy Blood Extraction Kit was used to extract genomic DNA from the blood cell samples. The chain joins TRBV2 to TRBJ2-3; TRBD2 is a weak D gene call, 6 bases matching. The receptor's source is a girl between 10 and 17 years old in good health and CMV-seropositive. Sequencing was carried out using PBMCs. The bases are TGTGCCAGCAGGGCGGGGGATACGCAGTATTTT. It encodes CASRAGDTQYF.